The 15 T cell receptor beta chains listed next were all sequenced from one sample in a study of control samples from healthy donors and cancer patients. Assay: immunoSEQ multiplex PCR; the TCRdb copy retains only in-frame clones and omits some. The sample holds 150,000 to 200,000 clones; 92% are singletons and the top ten take 0.65% to 0.75%. The sequenced sample consisted of blood. All receptors derive from a woman in her twenties or thirties in good health.

The rearrangement joins TRBV5-1 to TRBJ1-2; 11 bases are a match to TRBD1. The CDR3 totals 15 residues. The V gene's germline CDR1 is SGHRS and CDR2 YFSETQ. Trimming at V came to 0 bases and at J to 5 bases, leaving 3 bases not matched to a gene. Here the CDR3 DNA reads TGCGCCAGCAGCTTGGGGACAGGGGGCCTGTATGGCTACACCTTC. This sequence encodes CASSLGTGGLYGYTF.

The V call is TRBV24-1, the J call TRBJ2-5; D is uncertain. Germline CDR1 KGHDR, CDR2 SFDVKD. The CDR3 is 14 residues long. Trimming took 2 bases from V and 2 from J, leaving 8 bases between them. In DNA form, the CDR3 reads TGTGCCACCAGTGATTATCAGGCGCAAGAGACCCAGTACTTC. Translating gives CATSDYQAQETQYF.

This clone was seen once. This chain joins TRBV2 and TRBJ1-5, with 9 bases matching TRBD1. This CDR3 is 15 amino acids long. V lost 6 bases, J lost 4 bases, and 7 bases stayed unmatched. Looked up from germline, CDR1 is SNHLY and CDR2 is FYNNEI. The CDR3 coding sequence is TGTGCCAGCAGCGGAACAGGGGGCTTGAATCAGCCCCAGCATTTT. Residues: CASSGTGGLNQPQHF. Filled out from reference TRBV2 and TRBJ1-5, the complete variable domain reads EPEVTQTPSHQVTQMGQEVILRCVPISNHLYFYWYRQILGQKVEFLVSFYNNEISEKSEIFDDQFSVERPDGSNFTLKIRSTKLEDSAMYFCASSGTGGLNQPQHFGDGTRLSIL.

V is TRBV5-1 and J is TRBJ2-1; 7 positions match TRBD2. CDR1 and CDR2 (germline): SGHRS, YFSETQ. The CDR3 has 16 residues. The V and J ends lost 2 bases and 4 bases, in that order; junction bases with no gene match: 9. The CDR3 DNA is TGCGCCAGCAGCTTTACGGCGGGAGCGGTATACAATGAGCAGTTCTTC. It specifies CASSFTAGAVYNEQFF. Looking up the rest from reference TRBV5-1 and TRBJ2-1 gives the full variable domain: KAGVTQTPRYLIKTRGQQVTLSCSPISGHRSVSWYQQTPGQGLQFLFEYFSETQRNKGNFPGRFSGRQFSNSRSEMNVSTLELGDSALYLCASSFTAGAVYNEQFFGPGTRLTVL.

This chain connects TRBV7-2 to TRBJ2-7; 8 positions match TRBD1. After removal of 1 base from V and 0 bases from J, the junction contained 2 bases not matched to a gene. The CDR3 loop spans 15 amino acids. CDR1 SGHTA and CDR2 FQGNSA come from the germline V gene. Here the CDR3 reads CASSLVGQVSYEQYF. The CDR3 DNA follows: TGTGCCAGCAGCTTAGTGGGACAGGTCTCCTACGAGCAGTACTTC.

The genes are TRBV4-1 and TRBJ2-7; 7 positions agree with TRBD2. The CDR3 spans 15 residues. The trim removed 0 bases at V and 2 bases at J, leaving 4 bases unmatched. Germline V lookup: CDR1 MGHRA, CDR2 YSYEKL. The DNA for the CDR3 is TGCGCCAGCAGCCAAGAAACTAGCGCGACCTACGAGCAGTACTTC. Translating it yields CASSQETSATYEQYF.

This CDR3 is CASRTSGVNEQFF. The CDR3 DNA follows: TGCGCCAGCAGGACTAGCGGGGTCAATGAGCAGTTCTTC. V is TRBV5-1 and J is TRBJ2-1, with 11 nucleotides matching TRBD2. V shed 5 bases and J 6 bases; nucleotides not matched to a gene: 1. Germline assignment: CDR1 SGHRS and CDR2 YFSETQ. The CDR3 contains 13 residues. Supplemented by reference TRBV5-1 and TRBJ2-1, the full variable domain reads KAGVTQTPRYLIKTRGQQVTLSCSPISGHRSVSWYQQTPGQGLQFLFEYFSETQRNKGNFPGRFSGRQFSNSRSEMNVSTLELGDSALYLCASRTSGVNEQFFGPGTRLTVL.

The chain couples TRBV21-1 to TRBJ2-5. TRBV21-1 is classified as a pseudogene. This CDR3 has 15 amino acids. CDR3 sequence: CASSGERVTGETQYF. CDR3 bases: TGTGCCAGCAGCGGAGAAAGGGTAACGGGAGAGACCCAGTACTTC.

The V call is TRBV6-5, the J call TRBJ1-4, with TRBD1 matching 10 bases. The germline CDR1 and CDR2 sequences are MNHEY and SVGAGI. The CDR3 covers 14 residues. With V trimmed by 6 bases and J by 10 bases, 8 bases remained unmatched. CDR3 nucleotide sequence: TGTGCCAGCAGAATCGGACAGGGGGGAGGAAAACTGTTTTTT. This sequence encodes CASRIGQGGGKLFF.

The CDR3, as DNA: TGTGCCAGCAGTTACCAGCCGGGGGAAAAACTGTTTTTT. This translates into CASSYQPGEKLFF. The chain couples TRBV6-5 to TRBJ1-4; D gene uncertain. CDR3 length: 13 amino acids. Trimming cost V 2 bases and J 8 bases, with 9 bases left between them. Germline V gene sequence: CDR1 MNHEY, CDR2 SVGAGI.

In regard to this clone: Other nucleotide sequences from this sample produce the same CDR3. The genes are TRBV27 and TRBJ1-5, with a weak D call TRBD1 (5 bases). With 0 bases removed from V and 6 bases from J, the gap between germline ends came to 9 bases. Looked up from germline, CDR1 is MNHEY and CDR2 is SMNVEV (reference sequence). This CDR3 has 14 amino acids. The CDR3: CASSLSAGVQPQHF. CDR3 DNA: TGTGCCAGCAGTTTATCCGCGGGGGTTCAGCCCCAGCATTTT.

The CDR3 reads CASSSYYPGRAQYEQYF. The CDR3 DNA reads TGTGCCAGCAGTTCCTATTATCCCGGGAGGGCCCAGTACGAGCAGTACTTC. This chain links TRBV6-2 or TRBV6-3 with TRBJ2-7, with 8 bases that match TRBD2. CDR3 size: 17 residues. Germline values: CDR1 MNHEY, CDR2 SVGEGT. With 4 bases clipped from V and 4 bases from J, the junction kept 15 bases outside the gene matches.

The V and J genes are TRBV10-3 and TRBJ2-5; tentative D call: TRBD1 (6 bases). The CDR3 loop spans 19 amino acids. The germline V gene has CDR1 ENHRY and CDR2 SYGVKD. V shed 4 bases and J shed 2 bases, with 26 bases lying between them. CDR3 coding DNA: TGTGCCATCAGTGTCCAGGACAGACCAAAAACGAAACTTCAAGAGACCCAGTACTTC. Translating gives CAISVQDRPKTKLQETQYF.

In nucleotides, the CDR3 is TGTGCCAGCAAAAGGCTCGCTAGCGGGAGCCACGAGCAGTACTTC. It encodes CASKRLASGSHEQYF. V and J are TRBV6-5 and TRBJ2-7, with 10 bases matching TRBD2. Germline V lookup: CDR1 MNHEY, CDR2 SVGAGI. Unmatched junction bases numbered 11, after V lost 7 bases and J lost 5 bases. The CDR3 covers 15 residues.

This chain's CDR3 is CSVGAGGTYEQYF. The CDR3 nucleotides read TGCAGCGTTGGGGCAGGAGGAACCTACGAGCAGTACTTC. This chain connects TRBV29-1 to TRBJ2-7, with D possibly matching TRBD2 (5 bases). Trimming took 4 bases from V and 2 from J, leaving 12 bases between them. This CDR3 is built from 13 residues. Germline V lookup: CDR1 SQVTM, CDR2 ANQGSEA.